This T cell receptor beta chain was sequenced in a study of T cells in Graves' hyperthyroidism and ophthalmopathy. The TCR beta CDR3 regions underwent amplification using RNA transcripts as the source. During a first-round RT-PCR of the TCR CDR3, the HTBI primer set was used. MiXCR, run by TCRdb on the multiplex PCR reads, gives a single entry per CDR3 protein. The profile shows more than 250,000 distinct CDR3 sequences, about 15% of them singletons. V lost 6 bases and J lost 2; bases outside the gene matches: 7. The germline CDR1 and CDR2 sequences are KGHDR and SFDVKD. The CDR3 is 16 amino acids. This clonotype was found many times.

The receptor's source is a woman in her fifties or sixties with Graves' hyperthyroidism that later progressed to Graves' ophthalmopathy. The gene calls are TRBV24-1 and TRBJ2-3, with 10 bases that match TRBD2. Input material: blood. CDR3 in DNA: TGTGCCACCAGTACCGGGACTAGCGTCTACACAGATACGCAGTATTTT. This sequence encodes CATSTGTSVYTDTQYF.